What follows is one T cell receptor (beta chain) and its context. Antigen specificity is unknown. V gave up 5 bases and J gave up 3 bases, with 23 bases separating them. This CDR3 contains 18 residues. Germline V gene data show CDR1 as MDHEN and CDR2 as SYDVKM. Data came from immunoSEQ multiplex PCR; TCRdb stores just in-frame clones and leaves some out. This sample has fewer than 180,000 clones, with 92% found just once. The data were obtained in a study of T cell responses to AZD1222 COVID-19 vaccine. Study-level points and caveats: When two AZD1222 doses had been given, Spike-specific TCR breadth and depth rose.

The sample consisted of peripheral blood, taken 28 days after the second AZD1222 dose. This chain links TRBV28 with TRBJ1-5; D remains unclear. This sequence originates from an adult who received the AZD1222 COVID-19 vaccine. The CDR3: CASSTSRGRGRHNQPQHF. CDR3 nucleotide sequence: TGTGCCAGCAGTACGTCCCGTGGTAGAGGGAGGCACAATCAGCCCCAGCATTTT. Based on the CDR3 plus reference TRBV28 and TRBJ1-5, the full variable domain is DVKVTQSSRYLVKRTGEKVFLECVQDMDHENMFWYRQDPGLGLRLIYFSYDVKMKEKGDIPEGYSVSREKKERFSLILESASTNQTSMYLCASSTSRGRGRHNQPQHFGDGTRLSIL.